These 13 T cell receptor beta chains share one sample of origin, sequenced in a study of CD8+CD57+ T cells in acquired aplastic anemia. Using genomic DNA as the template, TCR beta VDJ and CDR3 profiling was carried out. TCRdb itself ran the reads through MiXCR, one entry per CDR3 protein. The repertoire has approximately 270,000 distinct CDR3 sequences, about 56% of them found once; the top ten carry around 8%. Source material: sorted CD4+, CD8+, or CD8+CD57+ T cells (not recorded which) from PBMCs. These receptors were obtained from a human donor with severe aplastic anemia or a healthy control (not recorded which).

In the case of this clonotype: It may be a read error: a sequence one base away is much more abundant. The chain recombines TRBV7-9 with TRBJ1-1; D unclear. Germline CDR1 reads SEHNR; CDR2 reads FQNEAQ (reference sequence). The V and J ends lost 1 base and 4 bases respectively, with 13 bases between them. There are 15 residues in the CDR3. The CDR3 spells CASSLEGIESTEAFF. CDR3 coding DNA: TGTGCCAGCAGCTTAGAAGGTATCGAGAGCACTGAAGCTTTCTTT.

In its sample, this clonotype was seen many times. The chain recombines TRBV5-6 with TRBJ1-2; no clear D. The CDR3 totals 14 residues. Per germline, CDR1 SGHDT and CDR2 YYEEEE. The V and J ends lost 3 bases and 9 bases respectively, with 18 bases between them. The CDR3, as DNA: TGTGCCAGCAGCTCACCCCCGCCGAACGTCCGCTACACCTTC. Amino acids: CASSSPPPNVRYTF.

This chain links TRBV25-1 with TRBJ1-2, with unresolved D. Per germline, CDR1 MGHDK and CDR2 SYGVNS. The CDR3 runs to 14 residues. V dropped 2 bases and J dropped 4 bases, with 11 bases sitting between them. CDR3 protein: CASSEGVAGYGYTF. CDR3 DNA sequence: TGTGCCAGCAGTGAAGGGGTGGCGGGCTATGGCTACACCTTC.

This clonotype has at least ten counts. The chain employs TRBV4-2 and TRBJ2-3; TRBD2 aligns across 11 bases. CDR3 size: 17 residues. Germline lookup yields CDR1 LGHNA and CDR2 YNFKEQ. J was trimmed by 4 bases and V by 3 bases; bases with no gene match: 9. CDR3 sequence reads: CASSQATGTSGSDTQYF. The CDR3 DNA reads TGTGCCAGCAGCCAGGCCACCGGGACTAGCGGATCAGATACGCAGTATTTT.

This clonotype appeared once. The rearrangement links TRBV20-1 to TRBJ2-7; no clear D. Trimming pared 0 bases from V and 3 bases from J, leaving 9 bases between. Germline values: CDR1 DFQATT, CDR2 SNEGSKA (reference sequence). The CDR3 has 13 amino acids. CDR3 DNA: TGCAGTGCTAGAGATATGAGATACTACGAGCAGTACTTC. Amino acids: CSARDMRYYEQYF.

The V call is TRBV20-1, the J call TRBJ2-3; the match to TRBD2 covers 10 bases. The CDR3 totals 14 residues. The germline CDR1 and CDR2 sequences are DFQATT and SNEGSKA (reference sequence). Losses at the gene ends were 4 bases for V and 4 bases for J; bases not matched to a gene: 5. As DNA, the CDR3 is TGCAGTGCTAAAAGCGGGGGGGAGGCAGATACGCAGTATTTT. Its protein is CSAKSGGEADTQYF.

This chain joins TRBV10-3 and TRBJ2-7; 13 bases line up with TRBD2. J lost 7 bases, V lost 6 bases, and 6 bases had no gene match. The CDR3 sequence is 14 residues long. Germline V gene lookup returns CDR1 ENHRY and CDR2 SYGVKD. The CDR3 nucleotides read TGTGCCATCAGGATAGGACTAGCGGGGGAAGAGCAGTACGTC. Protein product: CAIRIGLAGEEQYV.

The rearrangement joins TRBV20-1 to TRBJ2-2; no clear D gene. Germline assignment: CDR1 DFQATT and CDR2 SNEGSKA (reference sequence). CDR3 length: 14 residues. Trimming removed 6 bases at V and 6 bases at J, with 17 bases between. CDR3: CSATMDRLAGELFF. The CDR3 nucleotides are TGCAGTGCCACCATGGACCGGTTGGCCGGGGAGCTGTTTTTT.

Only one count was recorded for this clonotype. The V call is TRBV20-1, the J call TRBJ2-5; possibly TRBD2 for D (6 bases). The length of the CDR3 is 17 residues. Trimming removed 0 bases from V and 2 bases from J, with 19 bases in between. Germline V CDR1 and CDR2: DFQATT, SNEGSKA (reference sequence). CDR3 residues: CSARDRGTGGKQETQYF. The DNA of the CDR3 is TGCAGTGCTAGAGATCGCGGAACCGGGGGAAAACAAGAGACCCAGTACTTC.

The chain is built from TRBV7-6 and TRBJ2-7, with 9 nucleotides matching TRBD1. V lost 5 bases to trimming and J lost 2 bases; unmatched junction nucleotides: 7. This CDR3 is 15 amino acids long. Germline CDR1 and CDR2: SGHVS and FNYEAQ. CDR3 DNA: TGTGCCAGCAGCCAACGACAGGGGGAGACCTACGAGCAGTACTTC. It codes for CASSQRQGETYEQYF.

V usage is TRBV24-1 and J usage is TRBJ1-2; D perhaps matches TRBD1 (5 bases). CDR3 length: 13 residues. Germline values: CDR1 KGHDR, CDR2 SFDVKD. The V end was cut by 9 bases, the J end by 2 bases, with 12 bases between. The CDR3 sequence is CATRTTRNYGYTF. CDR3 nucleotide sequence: TGTGCCACCCGGACAACTAGAAACTATGGCTACACCTTC.

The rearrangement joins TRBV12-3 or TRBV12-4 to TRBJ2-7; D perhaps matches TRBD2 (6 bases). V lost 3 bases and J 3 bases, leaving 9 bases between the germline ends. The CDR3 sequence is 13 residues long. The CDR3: CASSLEGGYEQYF. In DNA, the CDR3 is TGTGCCAGCAGTTTGGAGGGCGGCTACGAGCAGTACTTC.

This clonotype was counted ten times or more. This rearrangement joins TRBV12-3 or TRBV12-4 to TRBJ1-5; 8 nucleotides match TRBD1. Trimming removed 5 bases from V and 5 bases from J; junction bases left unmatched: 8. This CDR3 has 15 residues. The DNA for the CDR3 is TGTGCCAGCAGTCCACAACAGGGGGGAGATCAGCCCCAGCATTTT. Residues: CASSPQQGGDQPQHF.